This paragraph covers one TCR beta chain sequence. The target antigen is unknown. This sample was included in a study of cytomegalovirus exposure and HLA in healthy donors. Study conclusions and caveats: Per a later analysis, HLA-associated TCR beta chains showed more clonal expansion than other, equally common TCR beta chains. Later on, an analysis tied around 17,000 TCR beta sequences to HLA alleles at 0.05 false discovery rate.

Germline-derived CDR1 and CDR2 are SGHRS and YFSETQ. The V end was cut by 2 bases, the J end by 10 bases, with 10 bases between. The CDR3 is 13 residues long. This PCR relied on a set of 60 Vbeta primers and 13 Jbeta primers. TCRdb keeps only in-frame clones here, not all; method: immunoSEQ multiplex PCR. The data contain about 110,000 clones, more than 65% of them seen just once; the ten biggest clones take up 5.5% to 7%. This sequence joins TRBV5-1 and TRBJ1-6; TRBD1 might be the D (5 bases). This clonotype originated in a young man in good health and CMV-seropositive. The sequenced sample consisted of PBMCs. CDR3 DNA: TGCGCCAGCAGCTTAGCAGGGTACTCACCCCTCCACTTT. Its translation: CASSLAGYSPLHF.